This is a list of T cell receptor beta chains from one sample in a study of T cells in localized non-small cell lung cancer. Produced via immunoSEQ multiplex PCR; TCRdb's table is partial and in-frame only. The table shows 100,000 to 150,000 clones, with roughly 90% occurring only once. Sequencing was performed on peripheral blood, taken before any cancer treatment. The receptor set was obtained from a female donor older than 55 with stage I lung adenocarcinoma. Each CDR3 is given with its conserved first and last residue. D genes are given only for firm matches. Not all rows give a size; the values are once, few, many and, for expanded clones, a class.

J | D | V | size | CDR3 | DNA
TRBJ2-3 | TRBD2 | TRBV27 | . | CASSLRLAGVDTQYF | TGTGCCAGCAGTTTACGTCTAGCGGGCGTCGATACGCAGTATTTT
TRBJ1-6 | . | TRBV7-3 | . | CASSLLGYNSPLHF | TGTGCCAGCAGCTTACTGGGGTATAATTCACCCCTCCACTTT
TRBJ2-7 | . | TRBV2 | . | CASGGQGYEQYF | TGTGCCAGCGGGGGGCAGGGCTACGAGCAGTACTTC
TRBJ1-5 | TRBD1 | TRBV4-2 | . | CASSQYNRGSEPQHF | TGTGCCAGCAGCCAGTATAACAGGGGAAGTGAGCCCCAGCATTTT
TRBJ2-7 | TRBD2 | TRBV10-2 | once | CASSESRGLGGEQYF | TGCGCCAGCAGTGAGTCGAGGGGACTAGGGGGGGAGCAGTACTTC
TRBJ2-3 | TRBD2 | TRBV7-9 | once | CASSLENLAGGSDTQYF | TGTGCCAGCAGCTTGGAGAATTTAGCGGGTGGATCAGATACGCAGTATTTT
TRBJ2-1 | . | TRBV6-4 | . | CASSNVGSRNEQFF | TGTGCCAGCAGTAACGTCGGGAGTAGGAATGAGCAGTTCTTC
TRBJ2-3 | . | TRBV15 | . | CASSRDGADTQYF | TGTGCCTCCAGCAGAGATGGTGCGGATACGCAGTATTTT
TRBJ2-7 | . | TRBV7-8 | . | CASSLRGIDYEQYF | TGTGCCAGCAGCTTACGGGGTATAGATTACGAGCAGTACTTC
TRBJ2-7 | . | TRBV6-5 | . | CASRPGPGDEQYF | TGTGCCAGCAGGCCGGGACCCGGCGACGAGCAGTACTTC
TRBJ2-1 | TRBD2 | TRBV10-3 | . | CAITPGGGTSGTREQFF | TGTGCCATCACCCCCGGGGGCGGGACTAGCGGGACTAGGGAGCAGTTCTTC
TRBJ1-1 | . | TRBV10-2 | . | CASILLPNTEAFF | TGCGCCAGCATCCTTCTACCGAACACTGAAGCTTTCTTT
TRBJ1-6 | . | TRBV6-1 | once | CASIGTGLMNSPLHF | TGTGCCAGCATCGGGACGGGGCTGATGAATTCACCCCTCCACTTT
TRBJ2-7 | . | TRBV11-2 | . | CASSFFTGLSGYEQYF | TGTGCCAGCAGCTTCTTCACGGGGCTGAGTGGCTACGAGCAGTACTTC
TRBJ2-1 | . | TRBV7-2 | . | CASSRRSENEQFF | TGTGCCAGCAGCCGTAGATCGGAAAATGAGCAGTTCTTC
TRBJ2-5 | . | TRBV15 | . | CATSRPSGDWTQYF | TGTGCCACCAGCAGACCTTCGGGAGATTGGACCCAGTACTTC
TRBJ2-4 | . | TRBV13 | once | CASSSYRTGKNIQYF | TGTGCCAGCAGCTCATACCGGACGGGAAAAAACATTCAGTACTTC
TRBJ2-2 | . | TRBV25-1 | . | CASSEDKNTGELFF | TGTGCCAGCAGCGAAGACAAGAACACCGGGGAGCTGTTTTTT
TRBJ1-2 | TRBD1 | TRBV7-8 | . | CASSYRGTRKLYGYTF | TGTGCCAGCAGCTACAGGGGGACCCGAAAACTCTATGGCTACACCTTC
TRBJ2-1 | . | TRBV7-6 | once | CASSSQTGGYNEQFF | TGTGCCAGCAGCTCGCAAACTGGGGGGTACAATGAGCAGTTCTTC
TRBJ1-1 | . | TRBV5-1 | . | CATSWAGVNTEAFF | TGCGCCACCTCGTGGGCAGGGGTGAACACTGAAGCTTTCTTT
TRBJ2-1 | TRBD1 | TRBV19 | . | CASSMGTGSSYNEQFF | TGTGCCAGTAGTATGGGGACAGGGAGCTCCTACAATGAGCAGTTCTTC
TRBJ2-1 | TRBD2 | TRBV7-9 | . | CASSRTSGSYNEQFF | TGTGCCAGCAGTCGTACTAGCGGGAGTTACAATGAGCAGTTCTTC
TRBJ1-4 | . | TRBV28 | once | CASSLLEGKLFF | TGTGCCAGCAGTTTATTAGAGGGAAAACTGTTTTTT
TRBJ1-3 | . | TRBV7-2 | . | CASSPPAWGNTIYF | TGTGCCAGCAGCCCACCTGCGTGGGGAAACACCATATATTTT
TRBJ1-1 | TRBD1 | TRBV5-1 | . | CASSLRGTGAGDTEAFF | TGCGCCAGCAGCTTGAGGGGGACAGGGGCCGGGGACACTGAAGCTTTCTTT
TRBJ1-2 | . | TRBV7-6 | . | CASSPNPSEGYTF | TGTGCCAGCAGCCCTAACCCAAGTGAAGGCTACACCTTC
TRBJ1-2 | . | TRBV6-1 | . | CASKSMGAGGYTF | TGTGCCAGCAAGAGTATGGGGGCGGGCGGCTACACCTTC
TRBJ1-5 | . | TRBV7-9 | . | CASSQETDNQPQHF | TGTGCCAGCAGCCAGGAGACTGACAATCAGCCCCAGCATTTT
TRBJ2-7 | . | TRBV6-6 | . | CASSGTVGPYEQYF | TGTGCCAGCAGCGGGACCGTAGGACCCTACGAGCAGTACTTC
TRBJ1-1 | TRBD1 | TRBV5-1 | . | CASSLGRPQGDEAFF | TGCGCCAGCAGCTTGGGGCGACCCCAGGGGGATGAAGCTTTCTTT
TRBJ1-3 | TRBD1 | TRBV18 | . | CASSRDRVSGNTIYF | TGTGCCAGCTCACGGGACAGAGTATCTGGAAACACCATATATTTT
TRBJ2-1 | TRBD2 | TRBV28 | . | CASSSSGIYNEQFF | TGTGCCAGCAGTTCTAGCGGGATTTACAATGAGCAGTTCTTC
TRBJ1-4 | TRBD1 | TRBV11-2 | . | CASSAQGARNEKLFF | TGTGCCAGCAGCGCCCAGGGGGCAAGGAATGAAAAACTGTTTTTT
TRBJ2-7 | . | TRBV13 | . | CASSAAGGDYEQYF | TGTGCCAGCAGTGCCGCAGGGGGGGACTACGAGCAGTACTTC
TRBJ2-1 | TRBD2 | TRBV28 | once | CASRSASGFTIHNEQFF | TGTGCCAGCAGATCGGCTAGCGGGTTCACTATCCACAATGAGCAGTTCTTC
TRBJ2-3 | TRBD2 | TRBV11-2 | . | CASSRSGRGDTQYF | TGTGCCAGCAGCCGCAGCGGGAGGGGTGATACGCAGTATTTT
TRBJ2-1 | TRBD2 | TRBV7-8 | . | CASSLATSGRYHEQFF | TGTGCCAGCAGCTTAGCGACTAGCGGGAGGTATCATGAGCAGTTCTTC
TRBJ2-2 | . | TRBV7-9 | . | CASSSSTRRGGGELFF | TGTGCCAGCAGCTCCTCGACTAGACGGGGAGGCGGGGAGCTGTTTTTT
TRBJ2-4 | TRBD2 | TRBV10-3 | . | CATSGLAALAKNIQYF | TGTGCCACCTCGGGACTAGCGGCGCTAGCCAAAAACATTCAGTACTTC
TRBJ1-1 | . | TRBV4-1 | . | CASSPRGGSTEAFF | TGCGCCAGCAGCCCGAGGGGGGGTTCCACTGAAGCTTTCTTT
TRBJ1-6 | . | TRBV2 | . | CASSVMTASNSPLHF | TGTGCCAGCAGTGTAATGACGGCCTCAAATTCACCCCTCCACTTT
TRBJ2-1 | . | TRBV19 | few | CASSIDRSSYNEQFF | TGTGCCAGTAGTATTGACCGAAGCTCCTACAATGAGCAGTTCTTC
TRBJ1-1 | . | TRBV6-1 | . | CASSEVGRVTEAFF | TGTGCCAGCAGTGAAGTCGGTAGGGTGACTGAAGCTTTCTTT
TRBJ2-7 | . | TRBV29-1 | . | CSVDTFYEQYF | TGCAGCGTTGACACCTTCTACGAGCAGTACTTC
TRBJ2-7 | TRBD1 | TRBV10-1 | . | CASSESSAGGIYEQYF | TGCGCCAGCAGTGAGTCCTCGGCAGGGGGCATCTACGAGCAGTACTTC
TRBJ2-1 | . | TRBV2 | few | CASSEWFSAAYNEQFF | TGTGCCAGCAGTGAATGGTTCTCCGCCGCCTACAATGAGCAGTTCTTC
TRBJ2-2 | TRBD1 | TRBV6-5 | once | CASRGQGGTGELFF | TGTGCCAGCAGGGGACAGGGAGGGACCGGGGAGCTGTTTTTT
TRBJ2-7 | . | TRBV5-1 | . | CASSLRPSGRSYEQYF | TGCGCCAGCAGCTTGCGGCCCAGCGGCAGATCCTACGAGCAGTACTTC
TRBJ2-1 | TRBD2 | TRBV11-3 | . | CASSQGLAGGYEQFF | TGTGCCAGCAGCCAGGGACTAGCGGGAGGGTATGAGCAGTTCTTC
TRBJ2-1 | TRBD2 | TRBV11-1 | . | CASSSPRASGTHNEQFF | TGTGCCAGCAGCTCCCCAAGGGCTAGCGGGACCCACAATGAGCAGTTCTTC